One sample yielded the 27 T cell receptor beta chains listed below, sequenced in a study of response to subunit inactivated influenza vaccine. MiXCR, applied by TCRdb to the RT-PCR reads, yields one record per CDR3 protein. The table records around 320,000 distinct CDR3 sequences, over 20% of them present only once. Here the sequenced sample was PBMCs from blood, taken approximately 22 months after vaccination. These receptors were obtained from a man between 50 and 69 years old who received an inactivated influenza vaccine.

This chain uses TRBV20-1 with TRBJ2-7; D gene uncertain. Germline CDR1 and CDR2: DFQATT and SNEGSKA (reference sequence). The CDR3 is 12 amino acids. Trimming stripped 6 bases from V and 0 bases from J, with 9 bases between. The CDR3 protein is CSAVVSSYEQYF. The CDR3 nucleotides are TGCAGTGCCGTCGTTAGCTCCTACGAGCAGTACTTC.

The chain employs TRBV15 and TRBJ1-4, with 8 bases matching TRBD1. V was clipped by 3 bases and J by 4 bases; unmatched bases: 7. The CDR3 loop spans 16 amino acids. Germline V gives CDR1 LNHNV, CDR2 YYDKDF (reference sequence). Written as DNA, the CDR3 is TGTGCCACCAGCAGCGCCTGGGGACAGGATAATGAAAAACTGTTTTTT. It encodes CATSSAWGQDNEKLFF. The whole variable domain, filled in from reference TRBV15 and TRBJ1-4, reads DAMVIQNPRYQVTQFGKPVTLSCSQTLNHNVMYWYQQKSSQAPKLLFHYYDKDFNNEADTPDNFQSRRPNTSFCFLDIRSPGLGDTAMYLCATSSAWGQDNEKLFFGSGTQLSVL.

In this sample, this clonotype turned up a few times. The V and J genes are TRBV18 and TRBJ2-5; D is ambiguous. The CDR3 has 12 amino acids. V was clipped by 2 bases and J by 4 bases, with 5 bases between them. CDR1 is KGHSH, CDR2 LQKENI, per germline. DNA of the CDR3: TGTGCCAGCTCACCAGGAGTAGAGACCCAGTACTTC. This gives the protein CASSPGVETQYF.

The CDR3 bases are TGTGCCAGCAGCCTCTATGGACTAGCGGGAGGCGAGCAGTACTTC. Encoded protein: CASSLYGLAGGEQYF. This chain joins TRBV3-1 and TRBJ2-7; 14 nucleotides match TRBD2. V trimming: 4 bases; J trimming: 6 bases; junction bases outside the gene matches: 5. The CDR3 is 15 amino acids. Germline V lookup: CDR1 LGHDT, CDR2 YNNKEL (reference sequence).

The chain recombines TRBV4-3 with TRBJ1-5; 9 bases align to TRBD1. The trim removed 3 bases at V and 11 bases at J, leaving 17 bases unmatched. The CDR3 has 17 amino acids. CDR1 LGHNA and CDR2 YSLEER come from the germline V gene. CDR3 sequence (DNA): TGCGCCAGCAGCCACCAAAGGTCGACAGGGGGTTTGATAACCCAGCATTTT. Protein sequence: CASSHQRSTGGLITQHF.

The genes are TRBV25-1 and TRBJ2-4; a weak D match, TRBD1 (6 bases). Per the germline V gene, CDR1 is MGHDK and CDR2 is SYGVNS. This CDR3 region has 14 residues. The V and J ends lost 8 bases and 1 base respectively, with 12 bases between them. The CDR3 region is CASSHREAKNIQYF. CDR3 in DNA: TGTGCCAGCTCACACAGGGAGGCCAAAAACATTCAGTACTTC.

The rearrangement joins TRBV5-4 to TRBJ2-1; D remains ambiguous. The V end lost 3 bases, the J end lost 0 bases, and 13 bases lay between the germline ends. Germline values: CDR1 SGHNT, CDR2 YYREEE (reference sequence). The CDR3 totals 16 residues. As DNA, the CDR3 is TGTGCCAGCAGCTACCCCTTTACCAGCTCCTACAATGAGCAGTTCTTC. It specifies CASSYPFTSSYNEQFF.

A word on this clonotype: This may arise from a read error, as a much more abundant clone is one base away. V is TRBV4-3 and J is TRBJ1-2; unclear D gene. Per germline, CDR1 LGHNA and CDR2 YSLEER. Trimming took off 4 bases at V and 1 base at J, with 13 bases between the two ends. The CDR3 sequence is 15 residues long. The CDR3 reads CASSRSRLLNYGYTF. In DNA form, the CDR3 reads TGCGCCAGCAGCCGGTCCCGGCTGCTTAACTATGGCTACACCTTC.

As DNA, the CDR3 is TGTGCCAACACCTCTCGGGGGGGTTTTAATTCACCCCTCCACTTT. It specifies CANTSRGGFNSPLHF. The gene calls are TRBV27 and TRBJ1-6, with a tentative D call TRBD1 (5 bases). This CDR3 contains 15 residues. V was pared by 10 bases and J by 6 bases, with 19 bases between. Germline CDR1 is MNHEY and CDR2 is SMNVEV (reference sequence).

This clonotype was observed a few times. This chain links TRBV7-2 with TRBJ2-7; no clear D gene. The germline gives CDR1 SGHTA, CDR2 FQGNSA. The V and J ends lost 3 bases and 3 bases respectively, with 6 bases between them. CDR3 size: 12 residues. The CDR3 region has the DNA TGTGCCAGCAGCTTGATCGGCTACGAGCAGTACTTC. This encodes CASSLIGYEQYF.

The V call is TRBV25-1, the J call TRBJ1-1; 7 bases agree with TRBD1. Unmatched junction bases numbered 15, after V lost 5 bases and J lost 0 bases. The CDR3 sequence is 18 residues long. Germline V gene lookup returns CDR1 MGHDK and CDR2 SYGVNS. The CDR3 protein is CASSPLTGAKRMNTEAFF. DNA of the CDR3: TGTGCCAGCAGTCCCCTTACAGGGGCTAAGCGGATGAACACTGAAGCTTTCTTT. The full variable domain, completed using reference TRBV25-1 and TRBJ1-1, is EADIYQTPRYLVIGTGKKITLECSQTMGHDKMYWYQQDPGMELHLIHYSYGVNSTEKGDLSSESTVSRIRTEHFPLTLESARPSHTSQYLCASSPLTGAKRMNTEAFFGQGTRLTVV.

This chain uses TRBV12-3 or TRBV12-4 with TRBJ1-1, with D hard to call. There are 13 residues in the CDR3. V dropped 7 bases and J dropped 1 base, with 10 bases sitting between them. The CDR3 loop reads CASKLWGNTEAFF. The CDR3 DNA reads TGTGCCAGCAAATTATGGGGGAACACTGAAGCTTTCTTT.

In its sample, this clonotype was seen a few times. The chain employs TRBV7-9 and TRBJ1-1; D is unclear. The length of the CDR3 is 17 residues. The germline gives CDR1 SEHNR, CDR2 FQNEAQ (reference sequence). V lost 5 bases to trimming and J lost 3 bases, with 22 bases between them. This CDR3 is CASSPGITWQADTEAFF. The CDR3 DNA reads as TGTGCCAGCAGCCCCGGGATTACGTGGCAAGCGGACACTGAAGCTTTCTTT. The full variable domain, rest sourced from reference TRBV7-9 and TRBJ1-1, is DTGVSQNPRHKITKRGQNVTFRCDPISEHNRLYWYRQTLGQGPEFLTYFQNEAQLEKSRLLSDRFSAERPKGSFSTLEIQRTEQGDSAMYLCASSPGITWQADTEAFFGQGTRLTVV.

This clonotype was detected only a few times. V and J are TRBV19 and TRBJ1-2, with 8 bases that match TRBD1. J was trimmed by 10 bases and V by 7 bases; bases with no gene match: 8. Germline values: CDR1 LNHDA, CDR2 SQIVND (reference sequence). The CDR3 runs to 12 residues. The CDR3 reads CASNYRGDDYTF. Here the CDR3 DNA reads TGTGCCAGTAACTACAGGGGGGACGACTACACCTTC.

This clonotype has more than one count but fewer than ten. V usage is TRBV5-1 and J usage is TRBJ1-5; tentatively, D is TRBD1 (5 bases). The CDR3 runs 15 residues. Deletions cut 0 bases from V and 5 bases from J, with 12 bases between. Germline assignment: CDR1 SGHRS and CDR2 YFSETQ. DNA of the CDR3: TGCGCCAGCAGCTTGGACCCAGGGAGCTATCAGCCCCAGCATTTT. This encodes CASSLDPGSYQPQHF.

The chain is built from TRBV12-3 or TRBV12-4 and TRBJ2-2, with D hard to call. Trimming shortened V by 8 bases and J by 8 bases, and 15 bases separated the two germline ends. This CDR3 region has 13 residues. The CDR3 is CASRTPLGGELFF. The CDR3 coding sequence is TGTGCCAGCCGAACTCCCCTTGGAGGGGAGCTGTTTTTT.

V gene TRBV12-3 or TRBV12-4 combines with J gene TRBJ2-1, with TRBD2 matching over 12 bases. CDR3 length equals 15 residues. After removal of 6 bases from V and 8 bases from J, the junction contained 8 bases not matched to a gene. The CDR3 DNA reads as TGTGCCAGCAGGCCAACTAGCGGGAGGACGGATGAGCAGTTCTTC. This gives the protein CASRPTSGRTDEQFF.

This chain uses TRBV24-1 with TRBJ2-7; 7 positions agree with TRBD1. The junction had 1 base not matched to a gene; V was cut back by 3 bases and J by 0 bases. The CDR3 is 14 amino acids. Germline V gives CDR1 KGHDR, CDR2 SFDVKD. The CDR3 DNA sequence: TGTGCCACCAGTGATCAGGGGGACTCCTACGAGCAGTACTTC. It translates to CATSDQGDSYEQYF.

This clonotype was detected ten times or more. The chain uses TRBV15 and TRBJ1-5; tentative D call: TRBD1 (5 bases). V was cut by 3 bases and J by 10 bases, with 10 bases left in between. CDR1 and CDR2 (germline): LNHNV, YYDKDF (reference sequence). The CDR3 runs to 12 residues. The CDR3 region is CATSSGREPQHF. Here the CDR3 DNA reads TGTGCCACCAGCAGCGGCAGGGAACCCCAGCATTTT.

The V and J genes are TRBV15 and TRBJ2-7; tentatively, D is TRBD1 (5 bases). CDR1 and CDR2 from the germline V gene are LNHNV and YYDKDF (reference sequence). Trimming removed 0 bases at V and 2 bases at J, with 14 bases between. The CDR3 totals 16 residues. The CDR3 reads CATSRDLGPRTYEQYF. The CDR3 coding sequence is TGTGCCACCAGCAGAGATTTGGGGCCCAGAACCTACGAGCAGTACTTC.

This chain links TRBV5-5 with TRBJ2-7; 9 bases agree with TRBD1. The germline CDR1 and CDR2 sequences are SGHKS and YYEKEE (reference sequence). CDR3 length equals 15 residues. Trimming at V came to 2 bases and at J to 5 bases, leaving 8 bases not matched to a gene. The CDR3 spells CASSFPGQGIHEQYF. CDR3 bases: TGTGCCAGCAGCTTTCCGGGACAGGGTATCCACGAGCAGTACTTC.

This rearrangement joins TRBV28 to TRBJ2-1; 7 bases line up with TRBD1. Germline V CDR1 and CDR2: MDHEN, SYDVKM. The CDR3 loop spans 16 amino acids. V trimming: 4 bases; J trimming: 2 bases; junction bases outside the gene matches: 8. CDR3 in amino acids: CASSSRDRATYNEQFF. The CDR3 bases are TGTGCCAGCAGTTCCCGAGACAGGGCTACCTACAATGAGCAGTTCTTC.

The chain has TRBV10-2 and TRBJ2-3; a possible D gene is TRBD1 (5 bases). This CDR3 is built from 13 residues. The germline V gene encodes CDR1 WSHSY and CDR2 SAAADI. V shed 8 bases and J shed 2 bases, with 11 bases lying between them. CDR3 nucleotides: TGCGCCAGCGGGGCGAGCAACACAGATACGCAGTATTTT. This sequence encodes CASGASNTDTQYF.

This clonotype has just a few counts. The chain combines TRBV12-3 or TRBV12-4 with TRBJ1-1; D uncertain. V was pared by 5 bases and J by 4 bases, with 14 bases between. This CDR3 is built from 14 residues. CDR3 amino acids: CASSTPGKATEAFF. The CDR3 DNA sequence: TGTGCCAGCAGTACCCCGGGGAAGGCCACTGAAGCTTTCTTT.

The chain carries TRBV19 and TRBJ2-7, with 12 bases lining up with TRBD1. Germline trimming cut 10 bases from V and 4 bases from J; bases unmatched to any gene: 5. The germline gives CDR1 LNHDA, CDR2 SQIVND (reference sequence). CDR3 length: 13 amino acids. The CDR3, as DNA: TGTGCCACCGGGACAGGGGGCTTATACGAGCAGTACTTC. It specifies CATGTGGLYEQYF.

This clonotype has more than one count but fewer than ten. The chain links TRBV11-3 to TRBJ1-1; unclear D gene. The CDR3 is 15 amino acids. Trimming removed 1 base at V and 1 base at J, with 10 bases between. Germline CDR1 SGHNT, CDR2 YENEEA. The CDR3 region has the DNA TGTGCCAGCAGCTTAGGGCCAGGAGCGAACACTGAAGCTTTCTTT. It encodes CASSLGPGANTEAFF.

This clonotype was detected a few times. The V gene is TRBV6-5, the J gene TRBJ1-1; no firm D call. Germline V CDR1 and CDR2: MNHEY, SVGAGI. Trimming removed 5 bases from V and 1 base from J, with 14 bases in between. The CDR3 covers 15 residues. CDR3 amino acids: CASSPRLGSNTEAFF. Written as DNA, the CDR3 is TGTGCCAGCAGTCCTCGACTTGGATCGAACACTGAAGCTTTCTTT.